These 3 T cell receptor beta chains were all obtained from the same sample, sequenced in a study of blood T cell repertoires in COVID-19. Generated by immunoSEQ multiplex PCR, the TCRdb table keeps only in-frame clones and is missing some. The table includes about 480,000 clones, 70% to 90% detected once. Sequenced sample: PBMCs or T cells enriched from blood (not recorded which). Source of these receptors: a woman aged 55 to 70 who had recovered from COVID-19.

CDR3 sequence: CASSQSGQGLYGYTF. The CDR3 bases are TGTGCCAGCAGCCAAAGCGGACAGGGTTTGTATGGCTACACCTTC. The J gene is TRBJ1-2, the V gene TRBV3-1 (or the pseudogene TRBV3-2); 8 positions match TRBD1. V was pared by 2 bases and J by 5 bases, with 7 bases of the junction left unmatched. This CDR3 contains 15 residues. The germline V gene encodes CDR1 LGHDT and CDR2 YNNKEL (reference sequence).

The chain is built from TRBV24-1 and TRBJ1-2; 7 bases agree with TRBD1. The CDR3 length is 13 residues. V gave up 6 bases and J gave up 3 bases; unmatched junction bases: 3. The V gene's germline CDR1 is KGHDR and CDR2 SFDVKD. The CDR3 DNA sequence: TGTGCCACCAGTACAGGGGATTACTATGGCTACACCTTC. It is translated as CATSTGDYYGYTF.

V and J are TRBV7-9 and TRBJ1-4; D remains ambiguous. The CDR3 spans 14 residues. The germline V gene encodes CDR1 SEHNR and CDR2 FQNEAQ (reference sequence). V shed 3 bases and J shed 5 bases, with 10 bases lying between them. CDR3: CASSFGRGNEKLFF. The CDR3 DNA sequence: TGTGCCAGCAGCTTCGGACGAGGGAATGAAAAACTGTTTTTT.